Each of the 30 T cell receptor beta chains below was sequenced from the same sample in a study of blood T cell repertoires in COVID-19. Only in-frame clones appear in the TCRdb table, and some are missing; sequencing was by immunoSEQ multiplex PCR. The table includes over 70,000 clones, roughly 76% detected once. The sequencing input was peripheral blood. The source of these receptors is a man in his 70s with active or convalescent COVID-19.

The rearrangement links TRBV7-9 to TRBJ1-4; 7 bases map to TRBD1. With 5 bases clipped from V and 6 bases from J, the junction kept 12 bases outside the gene matches. The CDR3 length is 16 residues. Germline CDR1 and CDR2: SEHNR and FQNEAQ (reference sequence). The CDR3: CASSRWTQGGDEKLFF. As DNA, the CDR3 is TGTGCCAGCAGCCGTTGGACGCAGGGGGGCGATGAAAAACTGTTTTTT.

A few counts support this clone. The chain joins TRBV19 to TRBJ1-2, with D unresolved. From germline, CDR1 is LNHDA and CDR2 SQIVND (reference sequence). V lost 3 bases, J lost 7 bases, and 15 bases lay in between. The CDR3 runs 14 residues. The chain's CDR3 is CASSIAVLGGGYTF. The CDR3 nucleotides read TGTGCCAGTAGTATCGCGGTTTTAGGCGGTGGCTACACCTTC.

V and J are TRBV5-4 and TRBJ1-3; TRBD1 agrees at 8 bases. Germline CDR1 SGHNT, CDR2 YYREEE (reference sequence). This CDR3 comprises 15 residues. J was trimmed by 5 bases and V by 5 bases; bases with no gene match: 9. CDR3 residues: CASSYPQGGRNTIYF. For the CDR3, the DNA is TGTGCCAGCAGTTACCCACAGGGGGGAAGAAACACCATATATTTT.

The J gene is TRBJ1-3, the V gene TRBV6-5; TRBD1 might be the D (5 bases). Trimming removed 6 bases at V and 0 bases at J, with 9 bases between. The CDR3 sequence is 14 residues long. CDR1 MNHEY and CDR2 SVGAGI come from the germline V gene. CDR3 amino acids: CASSLTASGNTIYF. The CDR3 DNA reads TGTGCCAGCAGCCTGACAGCCTCTGGAAACACCATATATTTT.

This clone occurred many times. The CDR3 DNA reads as TGCGCCAGCAGCTTGGCCAGGGGGGACAGGGATGGCTACACCTTC. Its translation: CASSLARGDRDGYTF. V usage is TRBV5-1 and J usage is TRBJ1-2; 9 bases line up with TRBD1. There are 15 residues in the CDR3. Trimming took 0 bases from V and 6 from J; bases not matched to a gene: 6. Per germline, CDR1 SGHRS and CDR2 YFSETQ.

This clone was detected many times. In DNA, the CDR3 is TGCGCCAGCAGCTTAATACAGGGTCCCGGGGAGCTGTTTTTT. Translating gives CASSLIQGPGELFF. V is TRBV5-1 and J is TRBJ2-2, with D perhaps matching TRBD1 (6 bases). This CDR3 comprises 14 residues. V was clipped by 2 bases and J by 6 bases, with 11 bases between them. The V gene's germline CDR1 is SGHRS and CDR2 YFSETQ.

This chain connects TRBV11-2 to TRBJ1-1, with D uncertain. The CDR3 length is 17 residues. V lost 3 bases and J 5 bases, leaving 22 bases between the germline ends. Germline V CDR1 and CDR2: SGHAT, FQNNGV. The CDR3 DNA reads as TGTGCCAGCAGCTTCATTTTTGGGGAGGGTGAAGAAACTGAAGCTTTCTTT. Amino acid sequence: CASSFIFGEGEETEAFF.

The CDR3 protein is CASSPGGNPYEQYF. CDR3 nucleotides: TGTGCCAGCAGCCCAGGGGGCAACCCCTACGAGCAGTACTTC. The chain has TRBV11-2 and TRBJ2-7; 8 nucleotides line up with TRBD1. Trimming at V came to 5 bases and at J to 2 bases, leaving 5 bases not matched to a gene. The V gene's germline CDR1 is SGHAT and CDR2 FQNNGV. This CDR3 is built from 14 residues.

V usage is TRBV19 and J usage is TRBJ1-1; possibly TRBD1 for D (6 bases). This CDR3 has 14 residues. V was clipped by 6 bases and J by 4 bases, with 15 bases between them. Germline V gives CDR1 LNHDA, CDR2 SQIVND (reference sequence). CDR3 nucleotides: TGTGCCAGTAGCCAAGAACAGGGTCCCACTGAAGCTTTCTTT. Translating gives CASSQEQGPTEAFF.

The rearrangement uses TRBV5-1 and TRBJ1-6; D might be TRBD1 (6 bases). Trimming pared 4 bases from V and 0 bases from J, leaving 11 bases between. Germline CDR1 SGHRS, CDR2 YFSETQ. CDR3 length: 16 amino acids. The CDR3, as DNA: TGCGCCAGCAGCAGGGACACGAGCTCCTATAATTCACCCCTCCACTTT. Translating gives CASSRDTSSYNSPLHF.

The chain joins TRBV4-2 to TRBJ1-1, with TRBD1 matching 7 bases. The CDR3 runs 16 residues. The trim removed 5 bases at V and 0 bases at J, leaving 9 bases unmatched. Germline CDR1 is LGHNA and CDR2 is YNFKEQ. The CDR3, as DNA: TGTGCCAGCAGCTTGCGGACAGGCGACATGAACACTGAAGCTTTCTTT. It is translated as CASSLRTGDMNTEAFF.

The J gene is TRBJ1-1, the V gene TRBV11-3; 7 bases agree with TRBD1. Germline V gene sequence: CDR1 SGHNT, CDR2 YENEEA. V shed 5 bases and J 11 bases; nucleotides not matched to a gene: 14. The CDR3 loop spans 14 amino acids. CDR3 amino acids: CASSAGLQGGYAFF. The CDR3 region has the DNA TGTGCCAGCAGCGCAGGATTGCAGGGGGGATATGCTTTCTTT.

The gene calls are TRBV10-3 and TRBJ2-1; 12 nucleotides align to TRBD2. This CDR3 comprises 14 residues. The V gene end was trimmed by 8 bases and the J gene end by 8 bases; junction bases not matched to a gene: 7. Looked up from germline, CDR1 is ENHRY and CDR2 is SYGVKD. The CDR3 DNA follows: TGTGCCATCTCTAGCGGGGGGGGCAGCGATGAGCAGTTCTTC. It yields the protein CAISSGGGSDEQFF.

This chain joins TRBV5-4 and TRBJ2-5; 7 nucleotides match TRBD2. The CDR3 has 15 amino acids. CDR1 is SGHNT, CDR2 YYREEE, per germline (reference sequence). The V gene end was trimmed by 2 bases and the J gene end by 3 bases; junction bases not matched to a gene: 7. For the CDR3, the DNA is TGTGCCAGCAGCTTCCCGGGACTAACCAAAGAGACCCAGTACTTC. The encoded protein is CASSFPGLTKETQYF.

CDR3 protein: CASRDRVNTGELFF. The CDR3 bases are TGTGCCAGCCGGGACAGGGTTAATACCGGGGAGCTGTTTTTT. V and J are TRBV14 and TRBJ2-2; TRBD1 agrees at 9 bases. This CDR3 contains 14 residues. The V gene's germline CDR1 is SGHDN and CDR2 FVKESK. V shed 8 bases and J 5 bases; nucleotides not matched to a gene: 6.

J is TRBJ1-1 and V is TRBV6-6; TRBD1 might be the D (6 bases). The CDR3 runs 16 residues. Per germline, CDR1 MNHNY and CDR2 SVGAGI (reference sequence). V was trimmed by 8 bases and J by 4 bases, leaving 23 bases between them. The DNA of the CDR3 is TGTGCCAGCGGATCCACGGAGGGGGGCGGGGGCACTGAAGCTTTCTTT. Its translation: CASGSTEGGGGTEAFF.

The chain carries TRBV2 and TRBJ2-5, with D tentatively TRBD2 (5 bases). The CDR3 length is 14 residues. Germline V gives CDR1 SNHLY, CDR2 FYNNEI. Trimming removed 5 bases from V and 7 bases from J, with 17 bases in between. The DNA for the CDR3 is TGTGCCAGCAGTCAAACCAAGGGCCGGGGGACCCAGTACTTC. This encodes CASSQTKGRGTQYF.

The gene calls are TRBV6-1 and TRBJ2-5; 9 bases agree with TRBD2. The ends lost 1 base at V and 5 bases at J; junction bases unmatched: 8. The CDR3 sequence is 16 residues long. CDR1 is MNHNS, CDR2 SASEGT, per germline. The CDR3 DNA follows: TGTGCCAGCAGTGAAGGGTTAGCGGGGGCGGGGGAGACCCAGTACTTC. It specifies CASSEGLAGAGETQYF.

The rearrangement links TRBV6-1 to TRBJ2-3; possible D gene TRBD2, 5 bases. The germline V gene encodes CDR1 MNHNS and CDR2 SASEGT. This CDR3 is built from 15 residues. Trimming removed 2 bases from V and 0 bases from J, with 9 bases in between. The CDR3 spells CASSELAPSTDTQYF. DNA of the CDR3: TGTGCCAGCAGTGAACTAGCACCTAGCACAGATACGCAGTATTTT.

This clone appeared a single time. V gene TRBV6-1 combines with J gene TRBJ1-4, with a weak D call TRBD1 (5 bases). V was cut by 1 base and J by 0 bases, with 15 bases left in between. Germline CDR1 is MNHNS and CDR2 is SASEGT. CDR3 length: 18 residues. CDR3 coding DNA: TGTGCCAGCAGTGAAGGGAGGGGCCCCCTTGCAACTAATGAAAAACTGTTTTTT. As protein: CASSEGRGPLATNEKLFF.

This chain joins TRBV30 and TRBJ1-2, with 7 bases identical to TRBD1. In germline, CDR1 is GTSNPN, CDR2 SVGIG (reference sequence). The CDR3 runs to 16 residues. The V gene end was trimmed by 6 bases and the J gene end by 3 bases; junction bases not matched to a gene: 16. CDR3 protein: CACTVDGQAGDYGYTF. CDR3 sequence (DNA): TGTGCCTGCACTGTCGATGGACAGGCAGGGGACTATGGCTACACCTTC.

This clone was seen only once. The V gene is TRBV5-5, the J gene TRBJ2-3; D unresolved. Germline V gene sequence: CDR1 SGHKS, CDR2 YYEKEE (reference sequence). V lost 0 bases and J 2 bases, leaving 7 bases between the germline ends. CDR3 length: 14 amino acids. The CDR3 DNA is TGTGCCAGCAGCTTGGTTAGTCACACAGATACGCAGTATTTT. Translation gives CASSLVSHTDTQYF.

The gene calls are TRBV5-1 and TRBJ1-2; D not resolved. Germline V CDR1 and CDR2: SGHRS, YFSETQ. The CDR3 length is 14 residues. The V and J ends lost 2 bases and 3 bases respectively, with 11 bases between them. In nucleotides, the CDR3 is TGCGCCAGCAGCTTAGGCGCCGGAGACTATGGCTACACCTTC. Protein product: CASSLGAGDYGYTF.

A few counts support this clone. The chain employs TRBV5-6 and TRBJ1-5; the D is unclear. Between the trimmed V and J ends, which lost 0 bases and 7 bases, there was a span of 11 bases. The CDR3 has 14 residues. The germline V gene encodes CDR1 SGHDT and CDR2 YYEEEE. CDR3 sequence (DNA): TGTGCCAGCAGCTTGGCCGGGCGGGGACAGCCCCAGCATTTT. Amino acid sequence: CASSLAGRGQPQHF.

The CDR3 sequence is CASRENLVATNEKLFF. The CDR3 nucleotides are TGTGCCAGCAGGGAGAACCTAGTTGCAACTAATGAAAAACTGTTTTTT. The chain couples TRBV6-6 to TRBJ1-4, with D hard to call. Trimming shortened V by 6 bases and J by 0 bases, and 14 bases separated the two germline ends. Germline CDR1 and CDR2: MNHNY and SVGAGI (reference sequence). The CDR3 runs 16 residues.

The V and J genes are TRBV29-1 and TRBJ1-1; no firm D call. The CDR3 is 13 amino acids. Trimming removed 6 bases at V and 2 bases at J, with 13 bases between. Germline CDR1 and CDR2: SQVTM and ANQGSEA. CDR3 DNA: TGCAGCGTCGGCAGGCTGCCCAACACTGAAGCTTTCTTT. Translated: CSVGRLPNTEAFF.

CDR3: CAWSVGDLDTQYF. Written as DNA, the CDR3 is TGTGCCTGGAGTGTAGGAGATTTGGATACGCAGTATTTT. The chain carries TRBV30 and TRBJ2-3; D not certain. From germline, CDR1 is GTSNPN and CDR2 SVGIG (reference sequence). Trimming took off 0 bases at V and 6 bases at J, with 10 bases between the two ends. CDR3 size: 13 residues.

This clone showed up just a few times. The chain employs TRBV5-1 and TRBJ1-6, with 7 bases that match TRBD1. CDR3 length: 14 amino acids. Looked up from germline, CDR1 is SGHRS and CDR2 is YFSETQ. The J segment lost 11 bases and the V segment lost 0 bases, leaving 5 bases of the junction unmatched. The DNA for the CDR3 is TGCGCCAGCAGCTTGGAAAGACAGGGTCCACCCCTCCACTTT. It translates to CASSLERQGPPLHF.

This clone has only one observation. The chain joins TRBV6-5 to TRBJ1-1, with D perhaps TRBD1 (5 bases). The germline V and J ends were trimmed by 8 bases and 3 bases, with 16 bases remaining between them. Germline values: CDR1 MNHEY, CDR2 SVGAGI. The CDR3 runs to 14 residues. In DNA form, the CDR3 reads TGTGCCAGCTCGTTTCGAGGCAGGGACACTGAAGCTTTCTTT. It yields the protein CASSFRGRDTEAFF.

CDR3 loop: CASSQTGGYETQYF. In DNA, the CDR3 is TGTGCCAGCAGCCAAACAGGGGGCTATGAGACCCAGTACTTC. V usage is TRBV14 and J usage is TRBJ2-5, with 9 bases aligning to TRBD1. V shed 2 bases, J shed 5 bases, and the junction held 3 bases outside the gene matches. Germline CDR1 reads SGHDN; CDR2 reads FVKESK. The CDR3 covers 14 residues. Looking up the rest from reference TRBV14 and TRBJ2-5 gives the full variable domain: EAGVTQFPSHSVIEKGQTVTLRCDPISGHDNLYWYRRVMGKEIKFLLHFVKESKQDESGMPNNRFLAERTGGTYSTLKVQPAELEDSGVYFCASSQTGGYETQYFGPGTRLLVL.